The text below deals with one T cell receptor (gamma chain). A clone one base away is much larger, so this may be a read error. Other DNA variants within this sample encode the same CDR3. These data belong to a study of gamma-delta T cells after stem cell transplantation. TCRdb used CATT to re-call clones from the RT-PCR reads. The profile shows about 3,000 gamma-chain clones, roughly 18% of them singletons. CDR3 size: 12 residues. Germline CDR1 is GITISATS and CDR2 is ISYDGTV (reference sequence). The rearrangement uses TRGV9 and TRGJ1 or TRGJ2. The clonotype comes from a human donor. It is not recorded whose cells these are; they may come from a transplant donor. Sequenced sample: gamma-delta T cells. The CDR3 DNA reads TGCGCCTTGTGGGAGGTATGGTATAAGAAACTCTTT. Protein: CALWEVWYKKLF.